This T cell receptor (beta chain) appears in the sequencing data of a study of T cell clones after liver transplantation. As for the study in general: Liver transplant recipients had immunosuppression withdrawal attempted within 2 years. Three of the eight recipients were HCV-positive; the rest had non-autoimmune, non-viral transplant indications. Standard immunosuppression, with no induction, continued until 12-24 months after transplant. Study-level findings and limits: Post-transplant time points were not standardized, so conclusions are preliminary.

Sequencing used immunoSEQ multiplex PCR; TCRdb keeps in-frame clones, though not all of them. The table has tens of thousands of clones, 60% to 80% seen once; the top ten hold 8% to 10%. V was shortened by 2 bases and J by 0 bases, with 11 bases between the two germline ends. The germline V gene has CDR1 MNHNS and CDR2 SASEGT. The CDR3 loop spans 17 amino acids. With regard to this clone: Its antigen is still unknown.

Sequences were derived from CD4+ T cells from blood, sampled at the 22-month timepoint. The rearrangement links TRBV6-1 to TRBJ1-6; D might be TRBD1 (6 bases). The clonotype was recovered from a human patient who received a liver transplant. The T cells may partly be graft donor cells. The CDR3 region is CASSELTGSSYNSPLHF. DNA for the CDR3: TGTGCCAGCAGTGAACTAACAGGGAGCTCCTATAATTCACCCCTCCACTTT.